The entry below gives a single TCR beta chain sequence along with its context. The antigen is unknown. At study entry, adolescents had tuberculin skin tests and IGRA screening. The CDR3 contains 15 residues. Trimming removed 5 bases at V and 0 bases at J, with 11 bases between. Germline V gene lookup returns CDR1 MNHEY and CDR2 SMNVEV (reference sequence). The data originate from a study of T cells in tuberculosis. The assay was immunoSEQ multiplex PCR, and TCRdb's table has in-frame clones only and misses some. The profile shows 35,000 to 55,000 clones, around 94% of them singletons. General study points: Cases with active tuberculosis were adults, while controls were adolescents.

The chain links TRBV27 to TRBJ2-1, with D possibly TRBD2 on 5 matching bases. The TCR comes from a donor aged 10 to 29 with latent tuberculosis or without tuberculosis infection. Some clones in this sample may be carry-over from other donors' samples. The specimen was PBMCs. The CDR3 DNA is TGTGCCAGCAGTAATAGCGTTCGCTCCTACAATGAGCAGTTCTTC. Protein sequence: CASSNSVRSYNEQFF.